These 23 T cell receptor beta chains came from one sample sequenced in a study of control samples from healthy donors and cancer patients. Some clones are missing from TCRdb's copy, which holds only in-frame ones; the method was immunoSEQ multiplex PCR. The sample yields some 130,000 clones, roughly nine tenths seen once. The sample was blood. The receptors come from a woman aged 30 to 39 in good health.

The chain employs TRBV15 and TRBJ2-1, with 8 bases aligning to TRBD1. Germline lookup yields CDR1 LNHNV and CDR2 YYDKDF (reference sequence). V lost 2 bases and J lost 3; bases outside the gene matches: 6. The CDR3 runs 16 residues. CDR3 in DNA: TGTGCCACCAGCAGAACAGGGGGAAACTTCTACAATGAGCAGTTCTTC. Translation: CATSRTGGNFYNEQFF.

The genes are TRBV30 and TRBJ1-2, with a tentative D call TRBD1 (5 bases). V was clipped by 1 base and J by 1 base, with 13 bases between them. The CDR3 covers 15 residues. CDR1 is GTSNPN, CDR2 SVGIG, per germline (reference sequence). The CDR3 reads CAWSGRGTVNYGYTF. Here the CDR3 DNA reads TGTGCCTGGAGTGGACGCGGGACGGTTAACTATGGCTACACCTTC.

The rearrangement joins TRBV27 to TRBJ2-3; D is uncertain. With 7 bases removed from V and 6 bases from J, the gap between germline ends came to 11 bases. Germline CDR1 reads MNHEY; CDR2 reads SMNVEV (reference sequence). The CDR3 is made up of 12 amino acids. CDR3: CASTSPADTQYF. CDR3 bases: TGTGCCAGCACCTCCCCAGCGGATACGCAGTATTTT.

The rearrangement uses TRBV27 and TRBJ2-5, with TRBD1 matching 8 bases. CDR1 is MNHEY and CDR2 is SMNVEV in the germline V gene (reference sequence). The CDR3 spans 14 residues. The ends lost 8 bases at V and 0 bases at J; junction bases unmatched: 5. CDR3 amino acids: CASPRTGYQETQYF. The CDR3 DNA reads TGTGCCAGCCCGAGGACAGGGTACCAAGAGACCCAGTACTTC.

This rearrangement joins TRBV9 to TRBJ2-3, with TRBD2 matching over 10 bases. The CDR3 totals 17 residues. Germline CDR1 is SGDLS and CDR2 is YYNGEE. With V trimmed by 4 bases and J by 1 base, 9 bases remained unmatched. The CDR3 bases are TGTGCCAGCAGCCCAACCGTAGCGGGAGGAGGCACAGATACGCAGTATTTT. This sequence encodes CASSPTVAGGGTDTQYF.

A remark on this clone: Other DNA sequences in this specimen translate into the identical CDR3. This chain connects TRBV11-2 to TRBJ1-1; D uncertain. CDR3 length: 13 residues. Per germline, CDR1 SGHAT and CDR2 FQNNGV. The germline V and J ends were trimmed by 1 base and 1 base, with 4 bases remaining between them. The CDR3 here is CASSLGRNTEAFF. The CDR3 nucleotides read TGTGCCAGCAGCTTAGGACGGAACACTGAAGCTTTCTTT.

The chain links TRBV13 to TRBJ2-1; TRBD1 or TRBD2 may be the D gene (5 bases each). CDR3 length: 14 residues. Trimming took off 5 bases at V and 5 bases at J, with 13 bases between the two ends. Germline CDR1 reads PRHDT; CDR2 reads FYEKMQ (reference sequence). The DNA for the CDR3 is TGTGCCAGCAGCGAACGGGACGGAAACAATGAGCAGTTCTTC. Protein: CASSERDGNNEQFF.

This chain connects TRBV6-5 to TRBJ1-1, with D possibly matching TRBD1 (6 bases). Trimming left V 6 bases short and J 4 bases short, with 15 bases between. This CDR3 region has 14 residues. In germline, CDR1 is MNHEY, CDR2 SVGAGI. The CDR3 region has the DNA TGTGCCAGCAGACGCCCAGGGGTGAGCACTGAAGCTTTCTTT. Encoded protein: CASRRPGVSTEAFF.

The genes are TRBV7-9 and TRBJ1-4, with a weak D call TRBD1 (6 bases). Germline-derived CDR1 and CDR2 are SEHNR and FQNEAQ (reference sequence). The CDR3 loop spans 16 amino acids. V lost 2 bases and J 0 bases, leaving 10 bases between the germline ends. The CDR3 loop reads CASSLYRVSTNEKLFF. The DNA of the CDR3 is TGTGCCAGCAGCTTATACAGGGTGTCAACTAATGAAAAACTGTTTTTT.

The rearrangement joins TRBV10-3 to TRBJ2-7; 12 bases agree with TRBD1. Trimming took 6 bases from V and 4 from J; bases not matched to a gene: 4. This CDR3 has 14 residues. Germline-derived CDR1 and CDR2 are ENHRY and SYGVKD. The CDR3: CAIRGTGGGYEQYF. CDR3 bases: TGTGCCATCAGGGGGACAGGGGGCGGGTACGAGCAGTACTTC.

The chain employs TRBV28 and TRBJ2-4; 9 bases fit TRBD1. Germline CDR1 MDHEN, CDR2 SYDVKM. Trimming cost V 1 base and J 0 bases; bases outside gene matches: 13. This CDR3 spans 20 amino acids. CDR3 coding DNA: TGTGCCAGCAGTTTATTCCCCGGGACAGGGAACCAACTAGCCAAAAACATTCAGTACTTC. Residues: CASSLFPGTGNQLAKNIQYF. Using reference TRBV28 and TRBJ2-4 for the parts outside the CDR3, the full variable domain is DVKVTQSSRYLVKRTGEKVFLECVQDMDHENMFWYRQDPGLGLRLIYFSYDVKMKEKGDIPEGYSVSREKKERFSLILESASTNQTSMYLCASSLFPGTGNQLAKNIQYFGAGTRLSVL.

The chain employs TRBV4-2 and TRBJ2-3; a possible D gene is TRBD2 (6 bases). The V gene's germline CDR1 is LGHNA and CDR2 YNFKEQ. Trimming took 0 bases from V and 0 from J, leaving 16 bases between them. This CDR3 comprises 18 residues. The CDR3 loop reads CASSQEPLAGGSTDTQYF. CDR3 sequence (DNA): TGTGCCAGCAGCCAAGAGCCCCTAGCCGGGGGAAGCACAGATACGCAGTATTTT.

The chain is built from TRBV15 and TRBJ2-5; TRBD1 matches 7 bases. The ends lost 4 bases at V and 5 bases at J; junction bases unmatched: 7. In germline, CDR1 is LNHNV, CDR2 YYDKDF (reference sequence). This CDR3 spans 14 amino acids. CDR3 protein: CATSKKGAAETQYF. The CDR3 DNA follows: TGTGCCACCAGCAAAAAGGGGGCGGCGGAGACCCAGTACTTC.

This chain links TRBV7-8 with TRBJ2-1; 7 bases are a match to TRBD2. V shed 4 bases and J 4 bases; nucleotides not matched to a gene: 10. This CDR3 region has 16 residues. Germline V gives CDR1 SGHVS, CDR2 FQNEAQ. CDR3 sequence reads: CASSSTGAGPYNEQFF. In nucleotides, the CDR3 is TGTGCCAGCAGCTCCACCGGAGCGGGACCATACAATGAGCAGTTCTTC.

This chain uses TRBV28 with TRBJ2-3; 8 bases fit TRBD2. CDR3 size: 15 residues. J was trimmed by 11 bases and V by 4 bases; bases with no gene match: 14. CDR1 is MDHEN, CDR2 SYDVKM, per germline. CDR3 protein: CASSSSGRSLKRQYF. The CDR3 nucleotides read TGTGCCAGCAGTTCGAGCGGGAGATCCCTCAAGAGGCAGTATTTT.

This clone was observed a single time. This chain connects TRBV5-1 to TRBJ2-2, with 11 nucleotides matching TRBD2. The CDR3 contains 18 residues. Unmatched junction bases numbered 14, after V lost 3 bases and J lost 7 bases. Looked up from germline, CDR1 is SGHRS and CDR2 is YFSETQ. CDR3 amino acids: CASSWTSGSLGTSGELFF. CDR3 in DNA: TGCGCCAGCAGCTGGACTAGCGGGTCGTTGGGGACCAGCGGGGAGCTGTTTTTT.

The chain uses TRBV28 and TRBJ2-7, with 8 bases that match TRBD1. This CDR3 spans 14 amino acids. Germline V gene data show CDR1 as MDHEN and CDR2 as SYDVKM. With V trimmed by 5 bases and J by 4 bases, 7 bases remained unmatched. CDR3 in DNA: TGTGCCAGCAGTCGCAGGGGGCGCGAGTACGAGCAGTACTTC. Residues: CASSRRGREYEQYF.

CDR3 region: CASSLAPGLNSYNEQFF. The CDR3 bases are TGTGCCAGCAGCTTAGCGCCCGGACTAAACTCCTACAATGAGCAGTTCTTC. The V and J genes are TRBV7-9 and TRBJ2-1; possibly TRBD2 for D (6 bases). This CDR3 is 17 amino acids long. V lost 0 bases and J 0 bases, leaving 12 bases between the germline ends. The germline gives CDR1 SEHNR, CDR2 FQNEAQ (reference sequence).

CDR3 residues: CASSRDRNTEAFF. The CDR3 DNA sequence: TGTGCCAGCAGCCGGGACAGGAACACTGAAGCTTTCTTT. V gene TRBV7-7 combines with J gene TRBJ1-1, with TRBD1 identical over 7 bases. Trimming took 5 bases from V and 1 from J; bases not matched to a gene: 1. The germline V gene has CDR1 SSHAT and CDR2 FNYEAQ (reference sequence). The CDR3 loop spans 13 amino acids.

V is TRBV5-1 and J is TRBJ2-1; 8 positions agree with TRBD2. CDR3 length equals 15 residues. J was trimmed by 0 bases and V by 4 bases; bases with no gene match: 3. Germline lookup yields CDR1 SGHRS and CDR2 YFSETQ. The CDR3 sequence: CASSAGGSSYNEQFF. CDR3 sequence (DNA): TGCGCCAGCAGCGCGGGAGGAAGCTCCTACAATGAGCAGTTCTTC.

This chain connects TRBV15 to TRBJ2-1; tentative D call: TRBD1 (6 bases). This CDR3 has 15 amino acids. V was trimmed by 3 bases and J by 0 bases, leaving 9 bases between them. Germline loops: CDR1 LNHNV, CDR2 YYDKDF (reference sequence). The CDR3 region is CATSSQGFSYNEQFF. As DNA, the CDR3 is TGTGCCACCAGCAGCCAGGGGTTCTCCTACAATGAGCAGTTCTTC. Supplemented by reference TRBV15 and TRBJ2-1, the full variable domain reads DAMVIQNPRYQVTQFGKPVTLSCSQTLNHNVMYWYQQKSSQAPKLLFHYYDKDFNNEADTPDNFQSRRPNTSFCFLDIRSPGLGDTAMYLCATSSQGFSYNEQFFGPGTRLTVL.

This chain connects TRBV7-2 to TRBJ2-3; weak D call: TRBD2 (6 bases). The CDR3 has 17 amino acids. Germline V gene sequence: CDR1 SGHTA, CDR2 FQGNSA. V was cut by 4 bases and J by 1 base, with 18 bases left in between. The CDR3 is CASSSPGGGKGTDTQYF. Written as DNA, the CDR3 is TGTGCCAGCAGCTCCCCAGGTGGCGGGAAAGGCACAGATACGCAGTATTTT.

This chain connects TRBV6-7 to TRBJ1-3; no firm D call. TRBV6-7 carries the ORF label, with uncertain function. The CDR3 runs to 15 residues. The V and J ends lost 0 bases and 0 bases respectively, with 6 bases between them. DNA of the CDR3: TGTGCCAGCAGTTACTCGGAGGGCTCTGGAAACACCATATATTTT. It codes for CASSYSEGSGNTIYF.